This T cell receptor (beta chain) was sequenced in a study of human T cells and chemical hapten exposure. Study information: Minor pooled library volume differences mainly drove per-sample TCR yield variation.

This clonotype has more than one count but fewer than ten. The target antigen is unknown. Total RNA was isolated from whole blood that had not been fractionated. The CDR3 totals 16 residues. Trimming removed 5 bases from V and 2 bases from J, with 19 bases in between. The germline CDR1 and CDR2 sequences are MNHEY and SMNVEV (reference sequence). As the library was built, unique molecular identifiers were attached to individual cDNA molecules. MiXCR was run by TCRdb on the 5' RACE reads, yielding one entry per CDR3 protein. The sample contains fewer than 150,000 distinct CDR3 sequences, around 20% of which appear only once. Study results and caveats: High-frequency TCRs, those above 1 in 1000, stayed the same after DPC sensitization.

The receptor was derived from a human donor in good health. The V gene is TRBV27, the J gene TRBJ2-7; D unresolved. The CDR3 here is CASSPNGPRLAYEQYF. The CDR3 coding sequence is TGTGCCAGCAGTCCCAATGGCCCCAGGCTAGCCTACGAGCAGTACTTC.